This T cell receptor beta chain originates from a study of shared clonotypes between healthy human individuals. Method: immunoSEQ multiplex PCR; TCRdb's copy keeps in-frame clones and lacks some. The table records under 1,100,000 clones, about three quarters of them present only once. Trimming cost V 1 base and J 10 bases, with 7 bases left between them. The CDR3 runs 11 residues. Germline CDR1 is SGHDT and CDR2 is YYEEEE. The J gene is TRBJ2-3, the V gene TRBV5-6, with D unclear. This TCR derives from a man younger than 35 in good health. Sequenced: memory CD4+ T cells sorted from blood. The subset: CD45RA-negative fraction. The chain's CDR3 is CASSLLGPQYF. DNA for the CDR3: TGTGCCAGCAGCTTGCTGGGTCCGCAGTATTTT.